The clone carrying this T cell receptor (beta chain) was picked up a small number of times. Its antigen is unknown. The source of the sample is a study of identical twins. Trimming took off 0 bases at V and 4 bases at J, with 13 bases between the two ends. Germline CDR1 reads SGDLS; CDR2 reads YYNGEE. The CDR3 contains 15 residues. Study-level results: Models predicted less out-of-frame TCR alpha sharing in monozygotic twins than was found.

A universal primer site was added by template switching, and unique molecular identifiers were carried by the cDNA. A single record per CDR3 protein comes from TCRdb applying MiXCR to the 5' RACE reads. The repertoire consists of a few hundred thousand distinct CDR3 sequences, with 13% to 15% occurring once and the leading ten covering 0.44%. These data were likewise used in another study, on yellow fever vaccine responses in identical twins.

The TCR originated in a woman aged 18 to 35 in good health. The source material was CD4+ T cells sorted from blood. The rearrangement uses TRBV9 and TRBJ2-5; possible D gene TRBD2, 6 bases. In DNA form, the CDR3 reads TGTGCCAGCAGCGTAGGCAGTCCCGGGGGAGAGACCCAGTACTTC. This gives the protein CASSVGSPGGETQYF.